This T cell receptor beta chain was sequenced in a study of T cells in localized non-small cell lung cancer. This clone was picked up a small number of times. Its antigen remains unknown. General study results and limits: Peak T cell clonality was found in uninvolved adjacent lung, exceeding tumor. One tumor region alone was sequenced, and heterogeneity therefore remains possible.

Adjacent lung was taken at least 2 cm from the tumor margin, free of atypia. This table comes from immunoSEQ multiplex PCR, and its TCRdb copy is limited to in-frame clones, with some not included. The sample has over a thousand clones; roughly 22% are singletons. This CDR3 contains 14 residues. CDR1 MNHGY and CDR2 SAAAGT come from the germline V gene. V lost 5 bases and J 1 base, leaving 11 bases between the germline ends. The V call is TRBV6-8, the J call TRBJ1-1; D uncertain. The TCR comes from an older male donor with stage II squamous cell lung carcinoma. The input for sequencing was normal lung tissue next to the tumor, taken before any cancer treatment. CDR3 sequence: CASSPRTGNTEAFF. The CDR3 bases are TGTGCCAGCAGTCCGCGGACCGGGAACACTGAAGCTTTCTTT.